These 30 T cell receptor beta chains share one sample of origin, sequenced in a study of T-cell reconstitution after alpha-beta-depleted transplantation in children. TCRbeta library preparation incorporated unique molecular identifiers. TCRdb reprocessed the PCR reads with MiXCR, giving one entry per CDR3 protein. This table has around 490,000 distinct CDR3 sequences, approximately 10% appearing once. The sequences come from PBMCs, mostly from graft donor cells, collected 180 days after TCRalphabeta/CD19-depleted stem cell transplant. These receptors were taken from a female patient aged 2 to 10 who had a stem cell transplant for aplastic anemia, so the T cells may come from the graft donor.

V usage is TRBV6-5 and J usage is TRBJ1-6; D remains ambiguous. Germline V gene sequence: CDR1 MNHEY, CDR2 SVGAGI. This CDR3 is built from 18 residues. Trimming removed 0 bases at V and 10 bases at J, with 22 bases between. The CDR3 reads CASSYSNGNSRGWSPLHF. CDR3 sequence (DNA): TGTGCCAGCAGTTACTCGAATGGCAACTCCCGCGGATGGTCACCCCTCCACTTT.

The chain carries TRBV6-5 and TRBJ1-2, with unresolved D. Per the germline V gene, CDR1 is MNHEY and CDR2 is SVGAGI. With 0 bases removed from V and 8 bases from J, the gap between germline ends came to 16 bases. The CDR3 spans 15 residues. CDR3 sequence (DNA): TGTGCCAGCAGTTACTCGACCGTCAGCCTTCCAGGCTACACCTTC. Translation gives CASSYSTVSLPGYTF.

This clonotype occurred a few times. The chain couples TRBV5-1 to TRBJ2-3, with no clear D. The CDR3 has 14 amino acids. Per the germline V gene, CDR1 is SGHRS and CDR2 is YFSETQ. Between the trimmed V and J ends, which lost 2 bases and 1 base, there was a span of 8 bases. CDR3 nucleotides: TGCGCCAGCAGCTTCCTCGGAGGCACAGATACGCAGTATTTT. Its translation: CASSFLGGTDTQYF.

This CDR3 is CASSRQGGVYTEAFF. The CDR3 bases are TGTGCCAGCAGCCGACAGGGAGGGGTGTACACTGAAGCTTTCTTT. This rearrangement joins TRBV28 to TRBJ1-1; 7 bases match TRBD1. Germline V lookup: CDR1 MDHEN, CDR2 SYDVKM. The CDR3 is 15 amino acids. V was pared by 6 bases and J by 3 bases, with 10 bases of the junction left unmatched.

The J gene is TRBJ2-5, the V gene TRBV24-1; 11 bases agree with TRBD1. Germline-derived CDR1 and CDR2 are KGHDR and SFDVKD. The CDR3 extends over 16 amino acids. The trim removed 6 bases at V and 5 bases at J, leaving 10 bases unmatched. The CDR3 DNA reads TGTGCCACCAGTAACGGACAGGGGGCGCCGTGGGAGACCCAGTACTTC. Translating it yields CATSNGQGAPWETQYF.

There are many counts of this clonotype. The CDR3 is CASNGGPQETQYF. The CDR3 region has the DNA TGTGCCAGCAACGGGGGTCCACAAGAGACCCAGTACTTC. This rearrangement joins TRBV28 to TRBJ2-5; D might be TRBD2 (6 bases). The CDR3 is 13 amino acids. Trimming stripped 7 bases from V and 2 bases from J, with 11 bases between. Germline assignment: CDR1 MDHEN and CDR2 SYDVKM. Variable domain in full (rest from reference TRBV28 and TRBJ2-5): DVKVTQSSRYLVKRTGEKVFLECVQDMDHENMFWYRQDPGLGLRLIYFSYDVKMKEKGDIPEGYSVSREKKERFSLILESASTNQTSMYLCASNGGPQETQYFGPGTRLLVL.

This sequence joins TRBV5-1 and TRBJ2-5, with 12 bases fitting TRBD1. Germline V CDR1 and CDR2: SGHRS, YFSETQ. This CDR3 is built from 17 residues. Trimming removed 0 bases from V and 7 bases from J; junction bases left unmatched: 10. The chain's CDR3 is CASSLVSGTGGAGTQYF. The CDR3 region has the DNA TGCGCCAGCAGCTTGGTTTCCGGGACAGGGGGCGCAGGGACCCAGTACTTC.

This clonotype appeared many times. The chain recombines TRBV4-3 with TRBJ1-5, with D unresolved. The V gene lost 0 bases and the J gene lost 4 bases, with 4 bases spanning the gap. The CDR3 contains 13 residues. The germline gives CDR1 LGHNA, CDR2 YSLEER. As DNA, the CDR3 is TGCGCCAGCAGCCAAGACGGAAATCAGCCCCAGCATTTT. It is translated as CASSQDGNQPQHF.

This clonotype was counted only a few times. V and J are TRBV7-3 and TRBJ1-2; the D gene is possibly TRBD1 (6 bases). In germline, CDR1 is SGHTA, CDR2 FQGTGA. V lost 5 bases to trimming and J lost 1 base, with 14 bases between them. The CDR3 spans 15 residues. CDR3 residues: CASSPTGTHNYGYTF. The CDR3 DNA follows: TGTGCCAGCAGCCCCACAGGGACCCATAACTATGGCTACACCTTC.

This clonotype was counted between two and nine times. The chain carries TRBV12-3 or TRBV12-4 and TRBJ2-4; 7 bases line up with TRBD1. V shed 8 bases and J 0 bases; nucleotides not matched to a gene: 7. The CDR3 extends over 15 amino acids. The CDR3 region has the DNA TGTGCCAGCGGAGACAGGGAGCGAGCCAAAAACATTCAGTACTTC. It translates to CASGDRERAKNIQYF.

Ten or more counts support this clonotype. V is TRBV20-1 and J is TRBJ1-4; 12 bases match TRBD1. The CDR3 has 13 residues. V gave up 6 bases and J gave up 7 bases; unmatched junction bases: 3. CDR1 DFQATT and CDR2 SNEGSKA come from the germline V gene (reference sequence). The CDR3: CSAGTGGGEKLFF. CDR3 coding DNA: TGCAGTGCGGGGACAGGGGGCGGTGAAAAACTGTTTTTT.

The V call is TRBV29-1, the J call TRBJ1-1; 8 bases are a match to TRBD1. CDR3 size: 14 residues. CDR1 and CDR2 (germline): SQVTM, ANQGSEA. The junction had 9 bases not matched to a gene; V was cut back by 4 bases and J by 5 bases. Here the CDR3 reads CSVVVRGRGTEAFF. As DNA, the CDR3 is TGCAGCGTTGTTGTCAGGGGGCGGGGAACTGAAGCTTTCTTT.

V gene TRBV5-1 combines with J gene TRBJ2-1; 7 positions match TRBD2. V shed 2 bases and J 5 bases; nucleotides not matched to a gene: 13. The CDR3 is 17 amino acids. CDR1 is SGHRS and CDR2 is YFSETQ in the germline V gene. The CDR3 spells CASSFIGAGVLNNEQFF. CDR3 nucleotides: TGCGCCAGCAGCTTTATCGGGGCGGGAGTCCTTAACAATGAGCAGTTCTTC.

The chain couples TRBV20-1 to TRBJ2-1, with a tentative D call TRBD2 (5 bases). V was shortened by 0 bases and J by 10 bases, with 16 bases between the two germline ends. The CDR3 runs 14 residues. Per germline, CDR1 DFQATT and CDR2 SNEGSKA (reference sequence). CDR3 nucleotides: TGCAGTGCTAGAGACCCCGGGGAGAGACGGGAGCAGTTCTTC. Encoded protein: CSARDPGERREQFF.

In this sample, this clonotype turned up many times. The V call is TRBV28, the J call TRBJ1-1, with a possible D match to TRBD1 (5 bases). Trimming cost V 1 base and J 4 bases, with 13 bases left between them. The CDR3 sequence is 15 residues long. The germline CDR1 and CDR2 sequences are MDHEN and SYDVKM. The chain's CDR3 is CASSLLEQGGTEAFF. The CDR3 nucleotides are TGTGCCAGCAGTTTATTAGAGCAGGGAGGCACTGAAGCTTTCTTT.

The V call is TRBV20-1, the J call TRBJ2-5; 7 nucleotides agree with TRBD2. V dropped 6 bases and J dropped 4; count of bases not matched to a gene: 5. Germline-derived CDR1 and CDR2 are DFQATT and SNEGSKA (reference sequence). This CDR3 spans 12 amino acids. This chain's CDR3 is CSALSSGETQYF. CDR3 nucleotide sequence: TGCAGTGCCCTATCTAGCGGAGAGACCCAGTACTTC.

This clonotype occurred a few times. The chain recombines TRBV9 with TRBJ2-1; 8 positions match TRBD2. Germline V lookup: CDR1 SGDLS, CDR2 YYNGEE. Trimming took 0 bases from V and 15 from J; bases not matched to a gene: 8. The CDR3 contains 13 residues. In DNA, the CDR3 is TGTGCCAGCAGCGTAGAAGGACTAGCCGGTCTGTTCTTC. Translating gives CASSVEGLAGLFF.

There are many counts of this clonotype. DNA of the CDR3: TGTGCCAGCAGTTTTTTCGTCCTCAAGACTCTCATGTGGGTCCCCGGGGAGCTGTTTTTT. Translated, it gives CASSFFVLKTLMWVPGELFF. The chain links TRBV28 to TRBJ2-2; no firm D call. The length of the CDR3 is 20 residues. Germline CDR1 MDHEN, CDR2 SYDVKM. Trimming pared 3 bases from V and 6 bases from J, leaving 29 bases between.

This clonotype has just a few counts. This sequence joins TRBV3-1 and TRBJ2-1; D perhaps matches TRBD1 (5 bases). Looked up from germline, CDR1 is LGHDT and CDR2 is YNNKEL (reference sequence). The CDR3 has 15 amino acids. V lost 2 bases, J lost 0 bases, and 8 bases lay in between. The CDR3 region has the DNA TGTGCCAGCAGCCAACCCAGGGTCTCCTACAATGAGCAGTTCTTC. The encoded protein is CASSQPRVSYNEQFF.

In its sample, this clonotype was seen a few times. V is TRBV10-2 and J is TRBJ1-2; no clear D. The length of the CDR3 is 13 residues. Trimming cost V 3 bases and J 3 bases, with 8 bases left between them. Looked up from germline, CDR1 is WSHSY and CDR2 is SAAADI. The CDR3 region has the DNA TGCGCCAGCAGTGATTGGGTTCACTATGGCTACACCTTC. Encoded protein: CASSDWVHYGYTF.

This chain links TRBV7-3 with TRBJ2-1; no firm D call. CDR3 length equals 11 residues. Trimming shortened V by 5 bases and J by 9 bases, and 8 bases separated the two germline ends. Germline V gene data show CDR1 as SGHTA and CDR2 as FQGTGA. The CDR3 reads CASSANGEQFF. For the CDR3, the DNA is TGTGCCAGCAGCGCGAATGGTGAGCAGTTCTTC.

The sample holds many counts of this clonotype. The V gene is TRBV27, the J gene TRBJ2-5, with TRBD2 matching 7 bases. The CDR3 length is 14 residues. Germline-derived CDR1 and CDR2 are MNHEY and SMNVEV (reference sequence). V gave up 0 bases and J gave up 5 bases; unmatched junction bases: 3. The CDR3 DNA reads TGTGCCAGCAGTTTATCGCGACTAGCTGAGACCCAGTACTTC. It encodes CASSLSRLAETQYF.

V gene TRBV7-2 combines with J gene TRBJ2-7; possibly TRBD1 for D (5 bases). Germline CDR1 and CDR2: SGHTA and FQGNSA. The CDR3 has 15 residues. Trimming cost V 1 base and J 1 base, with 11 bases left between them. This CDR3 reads CASSLGYRLSYEQYV. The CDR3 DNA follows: TGTGCCAGCAGCTTAGGTTACAGGCTTTCCTACGAGCAGTACGTC.

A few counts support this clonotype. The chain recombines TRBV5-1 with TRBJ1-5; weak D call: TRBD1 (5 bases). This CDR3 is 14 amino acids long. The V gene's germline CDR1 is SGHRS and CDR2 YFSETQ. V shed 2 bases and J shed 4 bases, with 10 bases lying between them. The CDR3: CASSFGAGNQPQHF. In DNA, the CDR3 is TGCGCCAGCAGCTTCGGGGCGGGGAATCAGCCCCAGCATTTT.

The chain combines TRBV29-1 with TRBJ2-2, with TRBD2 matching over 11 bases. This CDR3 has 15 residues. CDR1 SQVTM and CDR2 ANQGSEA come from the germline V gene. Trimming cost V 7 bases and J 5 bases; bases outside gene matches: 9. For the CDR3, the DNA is TGCAGCGGGTCCGGGACTAGCGGATATACCGGGGAGCTGTTTTTT. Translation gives CSGSGTSGYTGELFF.

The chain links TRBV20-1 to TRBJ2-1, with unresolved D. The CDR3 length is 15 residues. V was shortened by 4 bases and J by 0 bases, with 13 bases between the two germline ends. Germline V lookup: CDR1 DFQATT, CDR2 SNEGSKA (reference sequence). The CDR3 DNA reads TGCAGTGCTACGCGTGGAGACCGCTCCTACAATGAGCAGTTCTTC. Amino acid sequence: CSATRGDRSYNEQFF.

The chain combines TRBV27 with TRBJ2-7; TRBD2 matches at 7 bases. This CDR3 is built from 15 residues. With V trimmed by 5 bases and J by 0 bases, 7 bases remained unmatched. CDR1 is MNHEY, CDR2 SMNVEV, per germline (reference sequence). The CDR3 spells CASSKLASGSYEQYF. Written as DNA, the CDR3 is TGTGCCAGCAGTAAACTAGCGTCCGGCTCCTACGAGCAGTACTTC.

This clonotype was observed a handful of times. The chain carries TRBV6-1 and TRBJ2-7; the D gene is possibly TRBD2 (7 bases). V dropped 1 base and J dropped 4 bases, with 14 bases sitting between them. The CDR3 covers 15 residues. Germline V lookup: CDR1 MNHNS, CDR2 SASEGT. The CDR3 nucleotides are TGTGCCAGCAGTGAAGTGGGGGGGCACCAATACGAGCAGTACGTC. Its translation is CASSEVGGHQYEQYV.

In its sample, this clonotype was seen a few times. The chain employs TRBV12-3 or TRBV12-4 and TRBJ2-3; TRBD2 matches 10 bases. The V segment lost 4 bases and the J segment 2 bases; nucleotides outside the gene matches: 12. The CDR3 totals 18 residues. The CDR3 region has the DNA TGTGCCAGCAGTTACCGACGAATACTAGCGGGGTACACAGATACGCAGTATTTT. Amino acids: CASSYRRILAGYTDTQYF.

The CDR3 DNA is TGTGCCAGCAGTTTACAGGGGGCCCAGAACACTGAAGCTTTCTTT. Amino acids: CASSLQGAQNTEAFF. This sequence joins TRBV6-2 or TRBV6-3 and TRBJ1-1; 9 bases map to TRBD1. Trimming cost V 4 bases and J 1 base; bases outside gene matches: 4. CDR1 and CDR2 from the germline V gene are MNHEY and SVGEGT. The length of the CDR3 is 15 residues.